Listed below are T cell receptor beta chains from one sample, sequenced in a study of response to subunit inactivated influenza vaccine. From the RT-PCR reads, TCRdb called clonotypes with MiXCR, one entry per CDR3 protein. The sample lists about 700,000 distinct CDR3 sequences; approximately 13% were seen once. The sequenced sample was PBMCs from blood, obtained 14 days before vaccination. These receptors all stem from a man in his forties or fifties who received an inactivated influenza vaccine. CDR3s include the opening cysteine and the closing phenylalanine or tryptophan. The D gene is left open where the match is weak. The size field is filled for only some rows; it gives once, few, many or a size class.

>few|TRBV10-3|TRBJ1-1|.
CAISESKAPTEAFF
TGTGCCATCAGTGAGTCGAAAGCACCGACTGAAGCTTTCTTT
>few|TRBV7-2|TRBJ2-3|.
CASSLEAVRGQGTQYF
TGTGCCAGCAGCTTAGAAGCTGTACGGGGGCAGGGTACGCAGTATTTT
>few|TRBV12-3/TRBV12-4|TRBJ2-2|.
CASSLTVSPGELFF
TGTGCCAGCAGTCTCACAGTTTCCCCCGGGGAGCTGTTTTTT
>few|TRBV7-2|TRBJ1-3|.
CASSYREPGNTIYF
TGTGCCAGCAGCTACAGGGAGCCTGGAAACACCATATATTTT
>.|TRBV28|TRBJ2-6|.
CASSLSIGRGANVLTF
TGTGCCAGCAGTTTATCGATAGGACGTGGGGCCAACGTCCTGACTTTC
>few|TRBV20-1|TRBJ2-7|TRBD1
CSASVGQGNEQYF
TGCAGTGCTAGTGTGGGACAGGGCAACGAGCAGTACTTC
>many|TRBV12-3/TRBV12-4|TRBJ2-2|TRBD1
CATKQGADTGELFF
TGTGCCACGAAACAGGGGGCGGACACCGGGGAGCTGTTTTTT
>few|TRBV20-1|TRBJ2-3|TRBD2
CSARTSGRPDTQYF
TGCAGTGCTCGGACTAGCGGGCGCCCAGATACGCAGTATTTT
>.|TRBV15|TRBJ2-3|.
CATSRVGSLTDTQYF
TGTGCCACCAGCAGAGTTGGCAGCCTCACAGATACGCAGTATTTT
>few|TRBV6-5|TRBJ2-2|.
CASSYSTTNTGELFF
TGTGCCAGCAGTTACTCGACCACGAACACCGGGGAGCTGTTTTTT
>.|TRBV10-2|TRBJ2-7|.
CASNKGNEQYF
TGCGCCAGCAATAAGGGAAACGAGCAGTACTTC
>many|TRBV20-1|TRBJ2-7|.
CSAARGTRYEQYF
TGCAGTGCCGCCCGAGGGACCCGGTACGAGCAGTACTTC
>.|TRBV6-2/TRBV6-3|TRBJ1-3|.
CASRDRSSGNTIYF
TGTGCCAGCCGGGACCGGAGCTCTGGAAACACCATATATTTT
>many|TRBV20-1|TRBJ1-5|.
CSARDRKNQPQHF
TGCAGTGCTAGAGACAGGAAAAATCAGCCCCAGCATTTT
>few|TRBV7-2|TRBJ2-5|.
CASSLMGSYQETQYF
TGTGCCAGCAGCTTAATGGGCTCGTACCAAGAGACCCAGTACTTC
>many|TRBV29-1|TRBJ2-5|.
CSWGSQETQYF
TGCAGCTGGGGGTCGCAAGAGACCCAGTACTTC
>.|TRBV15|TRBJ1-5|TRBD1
CATSREGQGNYQPQHF
TGTGCCACCAGCAGAGAGGGACAGGGTAATTATCAGCCCCAGCATTTT
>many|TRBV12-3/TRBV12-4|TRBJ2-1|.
CASRSQSNEQFF
TGTGCCAGCAGGTCTCAGTCGAATGAGCAGTTCTTC
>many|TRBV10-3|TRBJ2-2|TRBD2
CAISETSGNTGELFF
TGTGCCATCAGCGAGACTAGCGGAAACACCGGGGAGCTGTTTTTT
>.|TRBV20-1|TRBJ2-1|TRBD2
CSAPLAGPYNEQFF
TGCAGTGCACCACTAGCGGGGCCCTACAATGAGCAGTTCTTC
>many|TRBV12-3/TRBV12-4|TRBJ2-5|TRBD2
CASRIAGGGETQYF
TGTGCCAGCAGGATCGCGGGGGGTGGAGAGACCCAGTACTTC
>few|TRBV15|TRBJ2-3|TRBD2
CATSRGGLADTDTQYF
TGTGCCACCAGCAGAGGCGGACTAGCGGACACAGATACGCAGTATTTT
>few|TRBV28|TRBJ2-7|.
CASSARRGSYEQYF
TGTGCCAGCAGTGCCCGACGGGGGTCCTACGAGCAGTACTTC
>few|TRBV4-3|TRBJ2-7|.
CASSQEGHSYEQYF
TGCGCCAGCAGCCAAGAGGGACATTCGTACGAGCAGTACTTC
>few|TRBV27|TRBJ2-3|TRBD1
CASSRQGSTDTQYF
TGTGCCAGCAGCAGACAGGGTAGCACAGATACGCAGTATTTT
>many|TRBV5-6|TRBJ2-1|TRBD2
CASSLWPAGALFF
TGTGCCAGCAGCTTGTGGCCAGCGGGAGCTCTGTTCTTC
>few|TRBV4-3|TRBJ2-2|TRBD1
CASSAGTGHTGELFF
TGCGCCAGCAGTGCCGGGACAGGTCACACCGGGGAGCTGTTTTTT
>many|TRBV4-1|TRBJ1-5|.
CASSRNRDQPQHF
TGCGCCAGCAGCCGAAACAGGGACCAGCCCCAGCATTTT
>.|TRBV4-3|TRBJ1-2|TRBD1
CASSADRDYGYTF
TGCGCCAGCAGCGCGGACAGGGATTATGGCTACACCTTC
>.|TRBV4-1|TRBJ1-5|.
CASSFGSGTSNQPQHF
TGCGCCAGCAGCTTTGGGTCAGGGACTAGCAATCAGCCCCAGCATTTT
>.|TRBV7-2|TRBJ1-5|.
CASSLALKGYQPQHF
TGTGCCAGCAGCTTAGCGCTTAAGGGGTACCAGCCCCAGCATTTT
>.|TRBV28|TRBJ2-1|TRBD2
CASSSWTSGGVNEQFF
TGTGCCAGCAGTTCCTGGACTAGCGGGGGGGTCAATGAGCAGTTCTTC
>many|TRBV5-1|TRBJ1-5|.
CASSLEGQGNQPQHF
TGCGCCAGCAGCTTGGAGGGGCAGGGTAATCAGCCCCAGCATTTT
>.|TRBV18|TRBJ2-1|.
CASSPGRQTNEQFF
TGTGCCAGCTCGCCCGGACGGCAAACAAATGAGCAGTTCTTC
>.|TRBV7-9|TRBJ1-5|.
CASSLGAQPQHF
TGTGCCAGCAGCTTAGGAGCTCAGCCCCAGCATTTT
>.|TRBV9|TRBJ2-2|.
CASSRVRGELFF
TGTGCCAGCAGCAGGGTGCGCGGGGAGCTGTTTTTT
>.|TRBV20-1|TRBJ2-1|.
CSARHRDIVGEQFF
TGCAGTGCTAGGCATCGGGACATCGTCGGCGAGCAGTTCTTC
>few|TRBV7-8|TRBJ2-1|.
CASSSEWRVYNEQFF
TGTGCCAGCAGCTCGGAGTGGCGGGTCTACAATGAGCAGTTCTTC
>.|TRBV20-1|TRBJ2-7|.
CSARDRTLPRSYEQYF
TGCAGTGCTAGAGACCGGACTCTGCCACGGTCCTACGAGCAGTACTTC
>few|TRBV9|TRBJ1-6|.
CASSARAGQINSPLHF
TGTGCCAGCAGCGCGAGGGCCGGACAGATTAATTCACCCCTCCACTTT
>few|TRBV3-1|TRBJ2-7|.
CASSPSGELQYF
TGTGCCAGCAGCCCATCCGGGGAGTTGCAGTACTTC
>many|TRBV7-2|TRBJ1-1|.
CASSLGSIANEAFF
TGTGCCAGCAGCTTAGGAAGTATCGCTAATGAAGCTTTCTTT
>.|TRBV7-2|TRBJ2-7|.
CASSSPSRADSYEQYF
TGTGCCAGCAGCTCCCCATCCCGGGCTGACTCCTACGAGCAGTACTTC
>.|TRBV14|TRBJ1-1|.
CASTEAFF
TGTGCCAGCACGGAAGCTTTCTTT
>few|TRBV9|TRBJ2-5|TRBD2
CASSVGLAGVETQYF
TGTGCCAGCAGCGTCGGACTAGCGGGAGTTGAGACCCAGTACTTC
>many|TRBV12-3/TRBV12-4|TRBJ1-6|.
CASSSSGTSSSPLHF
TGTGCCAGCAGTTCATCCGGGACGTCCAGTTCACCCCTCCACTTT
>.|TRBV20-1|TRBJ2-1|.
CSARDRGRKISSSYNEQFF
TGCAGTGCTAGAGATAGGGGACGGAAGATATCAAGCTCCTACAATGAGCAGTTCTTC
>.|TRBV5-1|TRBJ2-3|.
CASSFAGQRDTQYF
TGCGCCAGCAGCTTTGCGGGGCAACGGGATACGCAGTATTTT
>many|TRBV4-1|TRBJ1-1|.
CASSPRTGGMNTEAFF
TGCGCCAGCAGCCCCCGGACGGGGGGAATGAACACTGAAGCTTTCTTT
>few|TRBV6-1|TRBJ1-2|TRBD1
CASSLHRTGTGYTF
TGTGCCAGCAGCCTACACCGGACAGGGACCGGCTACACCTTC
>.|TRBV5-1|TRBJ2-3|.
CASSPRTGDTQYF
TGCGCCAGCAGCCCCCGGACGGGGGATACGCAGTATTTT
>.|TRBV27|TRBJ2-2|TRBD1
CASSLYRGSNTGELFF
TGTGCCAGCAGTTTATACAGGGGGTCGAACACCGGGGAGCTGTTTTTT
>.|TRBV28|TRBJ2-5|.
CASSRGGPQYF
TGTGCCAGCAGTCGGGGCGGGCCCCAGTACTTC
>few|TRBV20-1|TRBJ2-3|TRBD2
CSARPGLTSDTQYF
TGCAGTGCTAGACCGGGACTAACATCAGATACGCAGTATTTT
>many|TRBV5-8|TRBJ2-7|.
CASSLRMREQYF
TGTGCCAGCAGCTTGCGAATGAGGGAGCAGTACTTC
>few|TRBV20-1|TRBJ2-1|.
CSARDRRLYNEQFF
TGCAGTGCTAGAGATAGGAGACTGTACAATGAGCAGTTCTTC
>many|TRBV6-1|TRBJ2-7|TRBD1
CASSERTGSFYEQYF
TGTGCCAGCAGTGAACGGACAGGGAGTTTCTACGAGCAGTACTTC
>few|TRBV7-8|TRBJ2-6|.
CASSPLSGSGANVLTF
TGTGCCAGCAGCCCATTATCCGGCTCTGGGGCCAACGTCCTGACTTTC